This T cell receptor beta chain was found in a study of CD8 T cells in ankylosing spondylitis. CDR1 and CDR2 from the germline V gene are LGHNA and YSLEER. CDR3 length: 16 residues. The V gene lost 0 bases and the J gene lost 1 base, with 12 bases spanning the gap. MiXCR was run by TCRdb on the 5' RACE reads, yielding one entry per CDR3 protein. The repertoire includes a few hundred thousand distinct CDR3 sequences, 7% to 8% of them detected once, and 14% sits in the top ten. In its sample, this clonotype was seen many times. Antigen: not known. Regarding the study as a whole: Disease-associated clones were reportedly significantly overrepresented in matched ankylosing spondylitis synovial fluid. A motif in TCR beta, a set of fewer than ten highly homologous variants, appeared characteristic of ankylosing spondylitis blood.

Sequences were obtained from blood, either unsorted or a sorted T cell fraction (not recorded which). V is TRBV4-3 and J is TRBJ1-1; D is undetermined. The clonotype was recovered from a male donor with ankylosing spondylitis. The chain's CDR3 is CASSQDLEGRNTEAFF. The CDR3 DNA reads as TGCGCCAGCAGCCAAGATCTCGAAGGGAGGAACACTGAAGCTTTCTTT.